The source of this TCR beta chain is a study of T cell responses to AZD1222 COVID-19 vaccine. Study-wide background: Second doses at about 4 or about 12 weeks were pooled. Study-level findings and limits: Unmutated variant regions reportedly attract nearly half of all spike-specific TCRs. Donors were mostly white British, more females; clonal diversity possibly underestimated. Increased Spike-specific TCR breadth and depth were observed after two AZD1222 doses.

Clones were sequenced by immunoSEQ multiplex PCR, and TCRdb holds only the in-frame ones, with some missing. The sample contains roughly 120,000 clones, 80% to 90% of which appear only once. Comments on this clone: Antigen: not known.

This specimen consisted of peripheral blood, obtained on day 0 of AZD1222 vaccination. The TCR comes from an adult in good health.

CDR3 bases: TGTGCCAGCAGTGAAGTGGACAGGTTTCTCGTCAATCAGCCCCAGCATTTT. It encodes CASSEVDRFLVNQPQHF. The rearrangement joins TRBV2 to TRBJ1-5, with 7 bases lining up with TRBD1. This CDR3 is 17 amino acids long. J gave up 3 bases and V 1 base, and 9 bases lay outside the gene matches. Germline V gene data show CDR1 as SNHLY and CDR2 as FYNNEI. The variable domain in full, with the rest retrieved from reference TRBV2 and TRBJ1-5, is EPEVTQTPSHQVTQMGQEVILRCVPISNHLYFYWYRQILGQKVEFLVSFYNNEISEKSEIFDDQFSVERPDGSNFTLKIRSTKLEDSAMYFCASSEVDRFLVNQPQHFGDGTRLSIL.